A single sample is the source of the 26 T cell receptor beta chains below, sequenced in a study of CD8 T cells in ankylosing spondylitis. MiXCR was run by TCRdb on the 5' RACE reads, yielding one entry per CDR3 protein. Among approximately 260,000 distinct CDR3 sequences listed, around 9.2% were seen once. The sequenced sample was blood, either unsorted or a sorted T cell fraction (not recorded which). These receptor sequences come from a male donor with ankylosing spondylitis or in good health (not recorded which).

This clonotype was seen ten or more times. This sequence joins TRBV6-2 or TRBV6-3 and TRBJ2-7, with 10 bases identical to TRBD1. J was trimmed by 1 base and V by 5 bases; bases with no gene match: 23. CDR1 is MNHEY, CDR2 SVGEGT, per germline. The CDR3 has 21 residues. In nucleotides, the CDR3 is TGTGCCAGCAGTACCAAGTTGATGATGACAGGGGGCGAATTGCCTTCCTACGAGCAGTACTTC. Translated, it gives CASSTKLMMTGGELPSYEQYF.

Ten or more counts support this clonotype. The chain joins TRBV29-1 to TRBJ1-2; 8 bases are shared with TRBD1. The CDR3 has 17 amino acids. In germline, CDR1 is SQVTM, CDR2 ANQGSEA. J lost 2 bases, V lost 6 bases, and 17 bases had no gene match. The CDR3 DNA follows: TGCAGCGTAAGCGAGATTGATCGGGACAGGAGAAACTATGGCTACACCTTC. Translation gives CSVSEIDRDRRNYGYTF.

This clonotype was detected ten times or more. The chain carries TRBV20-1 and TRBJ2-1; TRBD2 matches 8 bases. Germline loops: CDR1 DFQATT, CDR2 SNEGSKA (reference sequence). With V trimmed by 0 bases and J by 2 bases, 12 bases remained unmatched. CDR3 size: 18 residues. The CDR3 DNA follows: TGCAGTGCTAGAGATAGGGTAGCGGGGACCCCCCCCTACAATGAGCAGTTCTTC. Translated, it gives CSARDRVAGTPPYNEQFF.

This clonotype showed up many times. V gene TRBV20-1 combines with J gene TRBJ2-3, with 7 bases fitting TRBD2. Germline CDR1 DFQATT, CDR2 SNEGSKA (reference sequence). The CDR3 is made up of 14 amino acids. V shed 6 bases and J 3 bases; nucleotides not matched to a gene: 9. The CDR3 sequence: CSAGGSGKTDTQYF. CDR3 sequence (DNA): TGCAGTGCGGGCGGGAGTGGCAAAACAGATACGCAGTATTTT.

This clonotype was seen ten or more times. The genes are TRBV12-3 or TRBV12-4 and TRBJ1-5; TRBD1 might be the D (5 bases). Trimming pared 5 bases from V and 3 bases from J, leaving 11 bases between. This CDR3 spans 14 amino acids. CDR3 residues: CASSPSGLNQPQHF. The CDR3 nucleotides are TGTGCCAGCAGTCCCTCAGGGCTCAATCAGCCCCAGCATTTT.

This chain connects TRBV5-5 to TRBJ2-1; no firm D call. Germline loops: CDR1 SGHKS, CDR2 YYEKEE (reference sequence). This CDR3 is 16 amino acids long. V lost 5 bases, J lost 4 bases, and 19 bases lay in between. The DNA for the CDR3 is TGTGCCAGCAGTTTCACCCATAAAATGGGGTACAATGAGCAGTTCTTC. Amino acids: CASSFTHKMGYNEQFF.

This clonotype was seen many times. This chain uses TRBV4-1 with TRBJ2-2; unclear D gene. V dropped 1 base and J dropped 0 bases, with 9 bases sitting between them. The germline V gene encodes CDR1 MGHRA and CDR2 YSYEKL. CDR3 length equals 16 residues. This CDR3 reads CASSQGPTANTGELFF. The CDR3 bases are TGCGCCAGCAGCCAAGGGCCAACCGCGAACACCGGGGAGCTGTTTTTT.

V and J are TRBV7-2 and TRBJ1-3; D is ambiguous. CDR1 is SGHTA, CDR2 FQGNSA, per germline. Trimming removed 5 bases at V and 3 bases at J, with 11 bases between. This CDR3 is 14 amino acids long. Here the CDR3 DNA reads TGTGCCAGCAGCCCGCAAGGTGGTGGAAACACCATATATTTT. It yields the protein CASSPQGGGNTIYF.

On this clonotype itself: This may arise from a read error, as a much more abundant clone is one base away. This sequence joins TRBV24-1 and TRBJ2-7; D is tentatively TRBD1 or TRBD2 (5 bases each). Trimming shortened V by 5 bases and J by 0 bases, and 13 bases separated the two germline ends. The CDR3 totals 15 residues. Germline assignment: CDR1 KGHDR and CDR2 SFDVKD. Here the CDR3 DNA reads TGTGCCACCAGTGCGGGACCGACGTACTCCTACGAGCAGTACTTC. Protein: CATSAGPTYSYEQYF.

This clonotype appeared many times. This chain links TRBV2 with TRBJ1-2, with D tentatively TRBD1 (5 bases). Trimming took off 4 bases at V and 7 bases at J, with 13 bases between the two ends. Germline lookup yields CDR1 SNHLY and CDR2 FYNNEI. The CDR3 is 13 amino acids. CDR3 DNA sequence: TGTGCCAGCAGTGGGGAGAGAAGGGGTGGCTACACCTTC. Amino acids: CASSGERRGGYTF.

Many counts were recorded for this clonotype. The chain combines TRBV5-1 with TRBJ1-3; possibly TRBD1 for D (6 bases). Germline CDR1 SGHRS, CDR2 YFSETQ. CDR3 size: 14 residues. V was pared by 6 bases and J by 0 bases, with 10 bases between. CDR3 coding DNA: TGCGCCAGCATGCGGGACACCTCTGGAAACACCATATATTTT. It specifies CASMRDTSGNTIYF.

This clonotype has ten or more counts. The chain carries TRBV12-3 or TRBV12-4 and TRBJ1-6, with 7 bases aligning to TRBD1. V lost 7 bases and J lost 11; bases outside the gene matches: 14. The CDR3 has 15 residues. CDR3 bases: TGTGCCAGCACCCCTGGAGACAGGGACAAGACACCCCTCCACTTT. It translates to CASTPGDRDKTPLHF.

The gene calls are TRBV7-2 and TRBJ1-5; D unresolved. V gave up 3 bases and J gave up 7 bases, with 7 bases separating them. The CDR3 is 12 residues long. Germline V gives CDR1 SGHTA, CDR2 FQGNSA. This chain's CDR3 is CASSFMSQPQHF. The DNA for the CDR3 is TGTGCCAGCAGCTTTATGAGCCAGCCCCAGCATTTT.

There are many counts of this clonotype. CDR3 sequence: CSALQGDHGYTF. DNA for the CDR3: TGCAGCGCCTTACAGGGGGATCATGGCTACACCTTC. This chain joins TRBV29-1 and TRBJ1-2; 8 bases agree with TRBD1. The CDR3 totals 12 residues. CDR1 and CDR2 (germline): SQVTM, ANQGSEA. Unmatched junction bases numbered 7, after V lost 7 bases and J lost 6 bases.

This clonotype has a count of ten or more. The genes are TRBV12-3 or TRBV12-4 and TRBJ1-5, with a possible D match to TRBD1 (5 bases). CDR3 size: 15 residues. The germline V and J ends were trimmed by 2 bases and 3 bases, with 11 bases remaining between them. The CDR3 nucleotides are TGTGCCAGCAGTTTATATGGACAAATCAATCAGCCCCAGCATTTT. Its protein product is CASSLYGQINQPQHF.

The chain combines TRBV3-1 with TRBJ1-1; no reliable D call. Trimming shortened V by 6 bases and J by 2 bases, and 10 bases separated the two germline ends. This CDR3 region has 13 residues. Germline values: CDR1 LGHDT, CDR2 YNNKEL (reference sequence). This chain's CDR3 is CASRPVGNTEAFF. Here the CDR3 DNA reads TGTGCCAGCAGGCCCGTGGGCAACACTGAAGCTTTCTTT.

This clonotype was recorded many times. This rearrangement joins TRBV3-1 to TRBJ1-1, with 9 bases fitting TRBD1. The junction had 4 bases not matched to a gene; V was cut back by 1 base and J by 10 bases. Germline CDR1 and CDR2: LGHDT and YNNKEL (reference sequence). CDR3 length: 13 residues. This CDR3 is CASSQGQGGRAFF. The CDR3 DNA sequence: TGTGCCAGCAGCCAAGGACAGGGGGGGAGAGCTTTCTTT.

This clonotype was detected only a few times. V gene TRBV20-1 combines with J gene TRBJ1-5; D gene ambiguous. CDR1 is DFQATT and CDR2 is SNEGSKA in the germline V gene (reference sequence). Trimming cost V 8 bases and J 5 bases, with 13 bases left between them. CDR3 length: 12 amino acids. The CDR3, as DNA: TGCAGTCTTGGAGGAGATCATCAGCCCCAGCATTTT. This codes for CSLGGDHQPQHF.

This clonotype occurred many times. The chain joins TRBV4-1 to TRBJ1-2; 8 bases map to TRBD1. The germline CDR1 and CDR2 sequences are MGHRA and YSYEKL. The CDR3 covers 14 residues. Trimming took 5 bases from V and 6 from J; bases not matched to a gene: 8. The CDR3 coding sequence is TGCGCCAGCAGCTACCAGACAGGGGAGCATGGCTACACCTTC. Its protein product is CASSYQTGEHGYTF.

For this clonotype: A much bigger clone sits one base away, suggesting this may be a read error. The V call is TRBV12-3 or TRBV12-4, the J call TRBJ2-7, with D maybe TRBD2 (6 bases). The CDR3 is made up of 13 amino acids. The V gene lost 4 bases and the J gene lost 2 bases, with 9 bases spanning the gap. This CDR3 reads CASSWEVAYEQYF. The CDR3 bases are TGTGCCAGCAGTTGGGAGGTTGCCTACGAGCAGTACTTC.

This clonotype was counted many times. The rearrangement links TRBV7-9 to TRBJ1-1, with no clear D. V shed 0 bases and J shed 5 bases, with 13 bases lying between them. Germline values: CDR1 SEHNR, CDR2 FQNEAQ (reference sequence). The CDR3 consists of 15 residues. CDR3: CASSLALGKETEAFF. The CDR3 DNA follows: TGTGCCAGCAGCTTAGCGCTGGGGAAGGAAACTGAAGCTTTCTTT.

This clonotype has a handful of counts. The CDR3 coding sequence is TGCAGTGCTAGAGATGGAAGCGGGGAGCTGTTTTTT. It is translated as CSARDGSGELFF. The rearrangement links TRBV20-1 to TRBJ2-2; D unresolved. V lost 0 bases and J lost 7, with 6 bases in between. The length of the CDR3 is 12 residues. The germline V gene has CDR1 DFQATT and CDR2 SNEGSKA (reference sequence).

The gene calls are TRBV20-1 and TRBJ1-2; TRBD1 might be the D (5 bases). Trimming removed 0 bases at V and 4 bases at J, with 15 bases between. The germline V gene has CDR1 DFQATT and CDR2 SNEGSKA (reference sequence). This CDR3 contains 15 residues. The DNA for the CDR3 is TGCAGTGCTAGAGATCGGGGGACGAAAGGCTATGGCTACACCTTC. Protein product: CSARDRGTKGYGYTF.

The rearrangement uses TRBV7-2 and TRBJ2-1; D tentatively fits TRBD1 or TRBD2 (6 bases each). Germline CDR1 is SGHTA and CDR2 is FQGNSA. Trimming cost V 6 bases and J 0 bases, with 9 bases left between them. This CDR3 spans 14 amino acids. CDR3 region: CASRGGRSYNEQFF. The CDR3 region has the DNA TGTGCCAGCAGGGGGGGCCGCTCCTACAATGAGCAGTTCTTC.

Ten or more counts support this clonotype. The chain joins TRBV30 to TRBJ2-1, with D perhaps given as TRBD1 or TRBD2 (6 bases each). Trimming stripped 2 bases from V and 4 bases from J, with 15 bases between. CDR1 is GTSNPN and CDR2 is SVGIG in the germline V gene (reference sequence). CDR3 length: 15 amino acids. The CDR3 DNA reads TGTGCCTGGAGTCCGGGGGCTAGCGTTTACAATGAGCAGTTCTTC. This gives the protein CAWSPGASVYNEQFF.

This clonotype was seen repeatedly, ten times or more. This sequence joins TRBV4-1 and TRBJ1-3; 8 nucleotides align to TRBD1. This CDR3 has 17 amino acids. Germline V lookup: CDR1 MGHRA, CDR2 YSYEKL. V gave up 4 bases and J gave up 3 bases; unmatched junction bases: 11. The CDR3 loop reads CASSLGRARGLGNTIYF. DNA for the CDR3: TGCGCCAGCAGCCTAGGAAGGGCCAGGGGGCTTGGAAACACCATATATTTT.